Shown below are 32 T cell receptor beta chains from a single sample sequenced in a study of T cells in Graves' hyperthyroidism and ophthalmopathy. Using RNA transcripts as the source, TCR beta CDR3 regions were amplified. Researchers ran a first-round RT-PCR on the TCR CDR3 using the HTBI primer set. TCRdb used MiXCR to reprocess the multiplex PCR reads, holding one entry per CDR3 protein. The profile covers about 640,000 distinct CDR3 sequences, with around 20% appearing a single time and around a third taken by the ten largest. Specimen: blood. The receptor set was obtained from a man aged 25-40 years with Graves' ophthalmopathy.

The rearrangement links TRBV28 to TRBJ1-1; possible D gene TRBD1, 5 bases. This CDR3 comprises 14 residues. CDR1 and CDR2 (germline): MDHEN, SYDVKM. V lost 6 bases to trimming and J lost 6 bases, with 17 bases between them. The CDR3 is CASRVTVGGSEAFF. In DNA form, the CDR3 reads TGTGCCAGCAGGGTGACAGTCGGGGGTTCTGAAGCTTTCTTT.

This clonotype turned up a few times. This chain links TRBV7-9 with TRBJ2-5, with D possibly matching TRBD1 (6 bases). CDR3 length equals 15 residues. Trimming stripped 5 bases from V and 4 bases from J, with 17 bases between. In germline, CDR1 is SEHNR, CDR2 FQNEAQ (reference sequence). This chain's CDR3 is CASSHSLRGGETQYF. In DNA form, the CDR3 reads TGTGCCAGCAGCCACTCCCTCCGAGGGGGAGAGACCCAGTACTTC.

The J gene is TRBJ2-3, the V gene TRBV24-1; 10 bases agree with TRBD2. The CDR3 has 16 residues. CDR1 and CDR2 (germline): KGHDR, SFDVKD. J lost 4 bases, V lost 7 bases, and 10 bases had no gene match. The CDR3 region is CATSFPGLANADTQYF. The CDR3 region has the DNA TGTGCCACCAGCTTCCCGGGACTAGCGAACGCAGATACGCAGTATTTT.

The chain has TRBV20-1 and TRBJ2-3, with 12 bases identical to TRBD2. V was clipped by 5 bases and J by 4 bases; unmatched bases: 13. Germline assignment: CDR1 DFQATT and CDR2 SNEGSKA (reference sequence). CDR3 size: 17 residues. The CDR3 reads CSAGPFPSGRVSDTQYF. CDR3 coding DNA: TGCAGTGCTGGTCCCTTTCCTAGCGGGAGGGTATCAGATACGCAGTATTTT.

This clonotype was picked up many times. CDR3 bases: TGTGCCAGCAGTGAAGGGACTAGCGGGACTGTAGATACGCAGTATTTT. This sequence encodes CASSEGTSGTVDTQYF. The V gene is TRBV2, the J gene TRBJ2-3; 12 nucleotides line up with TRBD2. Trimming took 1 base from V and 5 from J; bases not matched to a gene: 4. Germline CDR1 reads SNHLY; CDR2 reads FYNNEI. The CDR3 runs to 16 residues.

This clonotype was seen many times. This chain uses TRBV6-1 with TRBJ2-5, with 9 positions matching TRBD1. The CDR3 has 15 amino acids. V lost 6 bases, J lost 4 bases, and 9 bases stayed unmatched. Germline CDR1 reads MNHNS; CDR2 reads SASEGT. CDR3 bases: TGTGCCAGCAGGGACCATCCGGACAGGGGAGAGACCCAGTACTTC. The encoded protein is CASRDHPDRGETQYF.

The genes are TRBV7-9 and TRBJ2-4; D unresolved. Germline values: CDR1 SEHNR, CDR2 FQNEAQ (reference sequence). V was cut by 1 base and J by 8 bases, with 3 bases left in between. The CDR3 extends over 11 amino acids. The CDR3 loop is CASSLVDIQYF. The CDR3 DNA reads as TGTGCCAGCAGCTTAGTGGACATTCAGTACTTC.

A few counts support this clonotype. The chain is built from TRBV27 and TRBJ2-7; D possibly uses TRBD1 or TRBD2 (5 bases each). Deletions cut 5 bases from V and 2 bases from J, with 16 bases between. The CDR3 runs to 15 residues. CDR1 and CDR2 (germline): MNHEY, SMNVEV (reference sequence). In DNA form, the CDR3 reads TGTGCCAGCAGTCGTCGTGAGGGACCAACCTACGAGCAGTACTTC. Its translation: CASSRREGPTYEQYF.

The CDR3 is CSATTSGSRYF. CDR3 nucleotide sequence: TGCAGTGCGACGACTAGCGGGAGTCGGTACTTC. The gene calls are TRBV20-1 and TRBJ2-5; 12 nucleotides align to TRBD2. The germline V gene has CDR1 DFQATT and CDR2 SNEGSKA (reference sequence). The V gene end was trimmed by 6 bases and the J gene end by 13 bases; junction bases not matched to a gene: 6. This CDR3 is 11 amino acids long.

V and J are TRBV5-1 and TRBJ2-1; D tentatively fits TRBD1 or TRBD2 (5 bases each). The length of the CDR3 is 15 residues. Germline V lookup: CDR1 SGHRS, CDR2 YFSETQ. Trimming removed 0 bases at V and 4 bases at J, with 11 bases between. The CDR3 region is CASSLAGTLYNEQFF. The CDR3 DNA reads TGCGCCAGCAGCTTGGCCGGGACCCTGTACAATGAGCAGTTCTTC.

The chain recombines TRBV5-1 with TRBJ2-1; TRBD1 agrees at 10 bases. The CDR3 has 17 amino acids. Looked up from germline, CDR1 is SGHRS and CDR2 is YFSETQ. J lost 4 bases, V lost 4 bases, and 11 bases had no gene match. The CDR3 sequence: CASSIGGQGRDYNEQFF. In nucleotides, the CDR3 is TGCGCCAGCAGCATAGGGGGACAGGGGCGAGATTACAATGAGCAGTTCTTC.

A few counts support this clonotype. CDR3 sequence (DNA): TGCAGCGTCGAACACCGGGACAGGGAGCGGAACACCGGGGAGCTGTTTTTT. Encoded protein: CSVEHRDRERNTGELFF. The chain joins TRBV29-1 to TRBJ2-2; 9 positions match TRBD1. CDR3 length equals 17 residues. V gave up 6 bases and J gave up 1 base; unmatched junction bases: 12. In germline, CDR1 is SQVTM, CDR2 ANQGSEA.

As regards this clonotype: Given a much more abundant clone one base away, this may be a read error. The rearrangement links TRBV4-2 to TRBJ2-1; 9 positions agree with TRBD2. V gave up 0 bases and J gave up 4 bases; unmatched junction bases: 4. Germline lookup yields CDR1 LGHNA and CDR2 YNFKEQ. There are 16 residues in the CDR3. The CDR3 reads CASSQDRSGGYNEQFF. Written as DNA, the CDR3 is TGTGCCAGCAGCCAAGATAGAAGCGGGGGGTACAATGAGCAGTTCTTC.

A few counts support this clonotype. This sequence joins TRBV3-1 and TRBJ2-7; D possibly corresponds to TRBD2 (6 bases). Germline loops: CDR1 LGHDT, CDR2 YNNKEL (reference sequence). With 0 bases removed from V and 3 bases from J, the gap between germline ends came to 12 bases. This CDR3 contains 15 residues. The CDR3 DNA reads TGTGCCAGCAGCCAAGATAGCGGAGTAGACTACGAGCAGTACTTC. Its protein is CASSQDSGVDYEQYF.

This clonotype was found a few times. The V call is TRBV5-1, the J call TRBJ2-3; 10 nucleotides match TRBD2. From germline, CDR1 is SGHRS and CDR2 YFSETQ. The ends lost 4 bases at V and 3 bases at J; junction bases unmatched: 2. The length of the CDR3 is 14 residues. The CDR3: CASSNSGRTDTQYF. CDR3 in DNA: TGCGCCAGCAGCAATAGCGGGAGGACAGATACGCAGTATTTT.

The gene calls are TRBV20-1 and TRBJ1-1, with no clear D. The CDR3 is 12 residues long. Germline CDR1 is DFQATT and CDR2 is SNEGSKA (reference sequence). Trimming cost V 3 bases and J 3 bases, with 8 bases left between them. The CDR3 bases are TGCAGTGCTAGCCTTGGGGACACTGAAGCTTTCTTT. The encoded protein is CSASLGDTEAFF.

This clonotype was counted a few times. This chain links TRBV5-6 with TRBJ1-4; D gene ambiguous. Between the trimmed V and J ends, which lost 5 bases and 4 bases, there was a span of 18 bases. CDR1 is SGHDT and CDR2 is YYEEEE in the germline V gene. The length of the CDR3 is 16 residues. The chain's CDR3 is CASRNFKDRYNEKLFF. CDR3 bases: TGTGCCAGCAGGAACTTCAAGGACCGATATAATGAAAAACTGTTTTTT. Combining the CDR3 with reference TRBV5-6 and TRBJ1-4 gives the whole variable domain DAGVTQSPTHLIKTRGQQVTLRCSPKSGHDTVSWYQQALGQGPQFIFQYYEEEERQRGNFPDRFSGHQFPNYSSELNVNALLLGDSALYLCASRNFKDRYNEKLFFGSGTQLSVL.

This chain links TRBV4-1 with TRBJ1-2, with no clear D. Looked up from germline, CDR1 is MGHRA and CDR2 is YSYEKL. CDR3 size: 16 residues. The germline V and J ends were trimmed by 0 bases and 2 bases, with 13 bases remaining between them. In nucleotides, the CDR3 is TGCGCCAGCAGCCAAGATCTGGTCAGAAGAAACTATGGCTACACCTTC. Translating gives CASSQDLVRRNYGYTF.

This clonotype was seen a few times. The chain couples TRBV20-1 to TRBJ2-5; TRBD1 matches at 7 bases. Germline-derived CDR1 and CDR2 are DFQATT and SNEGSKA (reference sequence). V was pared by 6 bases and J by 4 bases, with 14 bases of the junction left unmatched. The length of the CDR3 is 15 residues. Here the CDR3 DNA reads TGCAGTGCAAAGAGGGGGCCGGGGAGCGTAGAGACCCAGTACTTC. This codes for CSAKRGPGSVETQYF.

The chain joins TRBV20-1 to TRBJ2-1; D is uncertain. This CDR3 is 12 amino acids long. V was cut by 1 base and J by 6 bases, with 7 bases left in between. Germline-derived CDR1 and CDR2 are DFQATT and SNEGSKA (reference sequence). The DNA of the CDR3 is TGCAGTGCTAGAGGCCTTTTCAATGAGCAGTTCTTC. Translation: CSARGLFNEQFF.

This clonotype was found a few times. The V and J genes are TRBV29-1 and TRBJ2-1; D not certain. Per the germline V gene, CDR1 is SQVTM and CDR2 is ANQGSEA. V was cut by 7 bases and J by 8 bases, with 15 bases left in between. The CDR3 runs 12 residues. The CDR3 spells CSARPGFDEQFF. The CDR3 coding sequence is TGCAGCGCCCGCCCAGGATTTGATGAGCAGTTCTTC.

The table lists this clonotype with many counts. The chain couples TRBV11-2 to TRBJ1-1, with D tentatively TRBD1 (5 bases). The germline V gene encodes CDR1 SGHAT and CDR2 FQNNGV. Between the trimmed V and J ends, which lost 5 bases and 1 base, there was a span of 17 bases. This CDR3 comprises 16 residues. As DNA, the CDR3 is TGTGCCAGCAGCCCTCGAGTAGGGGTCCCGAACACTGAAGCTTTCTTT. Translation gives CASSPRVGVPNTEAFF.

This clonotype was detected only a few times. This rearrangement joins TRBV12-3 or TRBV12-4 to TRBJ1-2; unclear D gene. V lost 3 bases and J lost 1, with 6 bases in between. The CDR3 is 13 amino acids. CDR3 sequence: CASSLELNYGYTF. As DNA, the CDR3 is TGTGCCAGCAGTTTGGAGCTTAACTATGGCTACACCTTC.

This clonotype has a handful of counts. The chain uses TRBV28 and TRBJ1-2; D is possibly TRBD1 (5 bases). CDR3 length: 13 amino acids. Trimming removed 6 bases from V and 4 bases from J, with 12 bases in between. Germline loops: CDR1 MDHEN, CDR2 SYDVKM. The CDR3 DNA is TGTGCCAGCAGCTACGGACAAAGCTATGGCTACACCTTC. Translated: CASSYGQSYGYTF.

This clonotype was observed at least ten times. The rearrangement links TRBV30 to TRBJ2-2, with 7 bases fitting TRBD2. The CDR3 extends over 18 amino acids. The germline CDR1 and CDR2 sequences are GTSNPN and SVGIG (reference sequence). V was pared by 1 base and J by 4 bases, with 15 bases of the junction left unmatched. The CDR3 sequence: CAWSDPLSREGLTGELFF. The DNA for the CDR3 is TGTGCCTGGAGTGACCCCCTTTCGAGGGAGGGCCTCACCGGGGAGCTGTTTTTT.

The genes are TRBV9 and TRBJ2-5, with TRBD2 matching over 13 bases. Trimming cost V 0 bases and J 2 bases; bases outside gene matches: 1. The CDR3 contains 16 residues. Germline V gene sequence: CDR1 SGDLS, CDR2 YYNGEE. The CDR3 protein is CASSVAGLAGQETQYF. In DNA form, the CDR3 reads TGTGCCAGCAGCGTAGCGGGACTAGCGGGACAAGAGACCCAGTACTTC.

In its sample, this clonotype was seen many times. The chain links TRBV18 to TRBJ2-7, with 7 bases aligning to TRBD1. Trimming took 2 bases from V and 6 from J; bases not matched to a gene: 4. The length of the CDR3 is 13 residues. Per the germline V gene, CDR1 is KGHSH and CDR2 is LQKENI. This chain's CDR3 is CASSPNRGGEQYF. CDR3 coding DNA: TGTGCCAGCTCACCAAACAGGGGCGGCGAGCAGTACTTC.

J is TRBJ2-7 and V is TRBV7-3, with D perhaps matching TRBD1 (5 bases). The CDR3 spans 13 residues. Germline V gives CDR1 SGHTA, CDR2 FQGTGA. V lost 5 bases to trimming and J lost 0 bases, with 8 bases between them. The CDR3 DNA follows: TGTGCCAGCAGCAGGGGCTTCTCCTACGAGCAGTACTTC. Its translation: CASSRGFSYEQYF.

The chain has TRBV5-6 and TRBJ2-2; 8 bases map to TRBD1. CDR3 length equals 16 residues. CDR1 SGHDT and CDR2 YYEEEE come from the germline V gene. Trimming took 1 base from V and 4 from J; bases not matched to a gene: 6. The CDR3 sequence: CASSLPRDRLTGELFF. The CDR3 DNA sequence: TGTGCCAGCAGCTTGCCCCGGGACAGGCTCACCGGGGAGCTGTTTTTT.

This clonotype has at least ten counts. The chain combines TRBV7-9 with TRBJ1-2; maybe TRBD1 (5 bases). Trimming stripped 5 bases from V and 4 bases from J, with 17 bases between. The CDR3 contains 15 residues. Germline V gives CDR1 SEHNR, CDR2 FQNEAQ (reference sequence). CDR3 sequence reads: CASSPHGTVRYGYTF. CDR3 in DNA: TGTGCCAGCAGCCCCCACGGGACGGTCCGCTATGGCTACACCTTC. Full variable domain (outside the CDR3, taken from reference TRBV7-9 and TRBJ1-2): DTGVSQNPRHKITKRGQNVTFRCDPISEHNRLYWYRQTLGQGPEFLTYFQNEAQLEKSRLLSDRFSAERPKGSFSTLEIQRTEQGDSAMYLCASSPHGTVRYGYTFGSGTRLTVV.

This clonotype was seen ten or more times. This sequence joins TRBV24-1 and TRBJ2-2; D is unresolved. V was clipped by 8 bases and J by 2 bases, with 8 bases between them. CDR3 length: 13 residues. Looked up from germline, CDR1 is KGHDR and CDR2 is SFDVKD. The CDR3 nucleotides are TGTGCCACCAACAGCGTTAACACCGGGGAGCTGTTTTTT. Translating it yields CATNSVNTGELFF.

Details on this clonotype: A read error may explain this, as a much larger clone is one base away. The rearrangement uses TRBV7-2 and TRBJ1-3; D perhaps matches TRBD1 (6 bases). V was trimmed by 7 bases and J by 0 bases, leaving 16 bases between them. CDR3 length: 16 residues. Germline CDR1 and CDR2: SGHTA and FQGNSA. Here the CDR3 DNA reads TGTACCAGCACCTTGACGGGGGCGAACTCTGGAAACACCATATATTTT. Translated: CTSTLTGANSGNTIYF.